These 26 T cell receptor beta chains were all obtained from the same sample, sequenced in a study of OX40 agonist ivuxolimab in advanced cancers. Sequencing was performed with immunoSEQ multiplex PCR; in TCRdb, only in-frame clones are kept and a portion is missing. Counted here are 57,000 or so clones, about four fifths occurring once; the ten biggest clones make up 0.6% to 0.8%. The sample consisted of CD4+ or CD8+ T cells sorted from blood, taken in a trial of the OX40 agonist ivuxolimab. The receptors stem from an adult with an advanced solid tumor such as melanoma, head and neck, liver or kidney cancer.

The CDR3 spells CASSFDGFSNYGYTF. CDR3 nucleotides: TGCGCCAGCAGCTTCGACGGATTCTCTAACTATGGCTACACCTTC. V usage is TRBV5-1 and J usage is TRBJ1-2; D is unclear. V dropped 2 bases and J dropped 0 bases, with 11 bases sitting between them. The CDR3 covers 15 residues. From germline, CDR1 is SGHRS and CDR2 YFSETQ.

The chain is built from TRBV6-6 and TRBJ1-2, with a weak D call TRBD1 (5 bases). V shed 5 bases and J shed 2 bases, with 12 bases lying between them. CDR3 length: 14 residues. Germline V CDR1 and CDR2: MNHNY, SVGAGI (reference sequence). The CDR3 loop is CASSVDTFNYGYTF. In DNA, the CDR3 is TGTGCCAGCAGTGTGGACACGTTCAACTATGGCTACACCTTC.

The chain has TRBV6-1 and TRBJ1-1, with D unresolved. The CDR3 runs to 13 residues. Germline V gene lookup returns CDR1 MNHNS and CDR2 SASEGT. V lost 8 bases, J lost 4 bases, and 14 bases lay in between. The CDR3 sequence is CASEVVAATEAFF. Here the CDR3 DNA reads TGTGCCAGCGAAGTGGTGGCAGCCACTGAAGCTTTCTTT.

The chain joins TRBV18 to TRBJ1-2, with D uncertain. This CDR3 spans 17 amino acids. Germline-derived CDR1 and CDR2 are KGHSH and LQKENI. V lost 8 bases, J lost 3 bases, and 25 bases lay in between. The CDR3 DNA is TGTGCCAGCGATACCCTATCTCGAGGGCAAGCCGACTATGGCTACACCTTC. Translation: CASDTLSRGQADYGYTF.

The chain carries TRBV29-1 and TRBJ2-3; 7 bases are shared with TRBD2. This CDR3 has 20 residues. Trimming at V came to 4 bases and at J to 4 bases, leaving 26 bases not matched to a gene. Germline-derived CDR1 and CDR2 are SQVTM and ANQGSEA. The CDR3 DNA sequence: TGCAGCGTTGTAATCGTTGGAGCGGGAATGGGTATAGGAGTGGCAGATACGCAGTATTTT. It encodes CSVVIVGAGMGIGVADTQYF.

V and J are TRBV28 and TRBJ1-6, with 7 bases aligning to TRBD1. The ends lost 5 bases at V and 6 bases at J; junction bases unmatched: 10. This CDR3 has 16 amino acids. In germline, CDR1 is MDHEN, CDR2 SYDVKM. The DNA of the CDR3 is TGTGCCAGCAGTCAATGGACCAGGGGGTTTAATTCACCCCTCCACTTT. This sequence encodes CASSQWTRGFNSPLHF.

The gene calls are TRBV10-3 and TRBJ1-1, with D perhaps TRBD1 (5 bases). Trimming left V 8 bases short and J 3 bases short, with 10 bases between. CDR3 length equals 12 residues. Germline-derived CDR1 and CDR2 are ENHRY and SYGVKD. The CDR3 reads CAIRSGDTEAFF. CDR3 sequence (DNA): TGTGCCATCCGATCGGGGGACACTGAAGCTTTCTTT.

The rearrangement joins TRBV4-3 to TRBJ2-7; the D gene is possibly TRBD1 (5 bases). The better agreement between TRBJ2-5 and the DNA end casts doubt on the J call. Germline CDR1 and CDR2: LGHNA and YSLEER. This CDR3 spans 17 amino acids. For the CDR3, the DNA is TGCGCCAGCAGCCAAGATTTTGCGACAGCGACCCAAGAGACCCAGTACTTC. Protein sequence: CASSQDFATATQETQYF.

This clone has only one observation. The CDR3 region is CASSTPLGGLPDTQYF. The DNA of the CDR3 is TGTGCCAGCAGCACACCACTAGGGGGCCTCCCAGATACGCAGTATTTT. The rearrangement uses TRBV9 and TRBJ2-3; 7 nucleotides line up with TRBD1. CDR3 length equals 16 residues. Germline CDR1 and CDR2: SGDLS and YYNGEE. V was clipped by 4 bases and J by 4 bases; unmatched bases: 12.

The genes are TRBV10-3 and TRBJ2-3, with a weak D call TRBD1 (7 bases). Germline V CDR1 and CDR2: ENHRY, SYGVKD. The CDR3 is made up of 16 amino acids. V was cut by 6 bases and J by 0 bases, with 16 bases left in between. CDR3 bases: TGTGCCATCAGACGTAGGAGGGGGCCGAGCACAGATACGCAGTATTTT. Amino acid sequence: CAIRRRRGPSTDTQYF.

This clone was counted a single time. The J gene is TRBJ1-1, the V gene TRBV15; D might be TRBD1 (6 bases). In germline, CDR1 is LNHNV, CDR2 YYDKDF (reference sequence). This CDR3 is built from 14 residues. V was pared by 3 bases and J by 10 bases, with 18 bases between. The CDR3 loop is CATSRGLRGEGAFF. The CDR3 coding sequence is TGTGCCACCAGCAGGGGGCTCAGGGGAGAGGGAGCTTTCTTT.

The chain joins TRBV2 to TRBJ2-7; 10 bases are a match to TRBD2. The CDR3 runs 12 residues. Germline assignment: CDR1 SNHLY and CDR2 FYNNEI. The trim removed 6 bases at V and 7 bases at J, leaving 3 bases unmatched. The CDR3 nucleotides are TGTGCCAGCAGGCCTAGCGGGGGAGAGCAGTACTTC. As protein: CASRPSGGEQYF.

This sequence joins TRBV2 and TRBJ2-2, with 7 bases fitting TRBD2. CDR3 size: 15 residues. Trimming cost V 3 bases and J 4 bases; bases outside gene matches: 5. Germline loops: CDR1 SNHLY, CDR2 FYNNEI. CDR3 nucleotide sequence: TGTGCCAGCAGTGAGCCGCGGGGGATCACCGGGGAGCTGTTTTTT. This encodes CASSEPRGITGELFF. Combining the CDR3 with reference TRBV2 and TRBJ2-2 gives the whole variable domain EPEVTQTPSHQVTQMGQEVILRCVPISNHLYFYWYRQILGQKVEFLVSFYNNEISEKSEIFDDQFSVERPDGSNFTLKIRSTKLEDSAMYFCASSEPRGITGELFFGEGSRLTVL.

V usage is TRBV28 and J usage is TRBJ2-5; weak D call: TRBD2 (5 bases). V lost 3 bases and J 7 bases, leaving 9 bases between the germline ends. The CDR3 has 12 residues. Germline V CDR1 and CDR2: MDHEN, SYDVKM. Here the CDR3 DNA reads TGTGCCAGCAGTTTCCTACGGGGGACCCAGTACTTC. This encodes CASSFLRGTQYF. Together with reference TRBV28 and TRBJ2-5, the CDR3 gives the full variable domain: DVKVTQSSRYLVKRTGEKVFLECVQDMDHENMFWYRQDPGLGLRLIYFSYDVKMKEKGDIPEGYSVSREKKERFSLILESASTNQTSMYLCASSFLRGTQYFGPGTRLLVL.

The chain uses TRBV2 and TRBJ1-3, with TRBD1 as a possible D gene (5 bases). Germline CDR1 and CDR2: SNHLY and FYNNEI. The V and J ends lost 6 bases and 0 bases respectively, with 12 bases between them. The CDR3 is 15 amino acids. This CDR3 reads CASRGPPSSGNTIYF. Written as DNA, the CDR3 is TGTGCCAGCAGGGGACCGCCGAGCTCTGGAAACACCATATATTTT.

The chain carries TRBV6-1 and TRBJ1-5; TRBD1 matches 7 bases. The CDR3 runs to 17 residues. Germline CDR1 reads MNHNS; CDR2 reads SASEGT. Losses at the gene ends were 0 bases for V and 5 bases for J; bases not matched to a gene: 10. The CDR3 protein is CASSEARGQDLYQPQHF. DNA for the CDR3: TGTGCCAGCAGTGAAGCGCGAGGACAGGACCTATATCAGCCCCAGCATTTT.

V and J are TRBV5-4 and TRBJ2-3; D not resolved. Trimming pared 4 bases from V and 2 bases from J, leaving 23 bases between. The CDR3 has 18 amino acids. Germline lookup yields CDR1 SGHNT and CDR2 YYREEE (reference sequence). The chain's CDR3 is CASSPTRLFFELTDTQYF. In DNA, the CDR3 is TGTGCCAGCAGCCCGACCCGACTCTTTTTCGAACTCACAGATACGCAGTATTTT.

The genes are TRBV5-1 and TRBJ2-1; no clear D gene. The germline gives CDR1 SGHRS, CDR2 YFSETQ. Between the trimmed V and J ends, which lost 4 bases and 6 bases, there was a span of 17 bases. This CDR3 spans 15 amino acids. This CDR3 reads CASSTDQPLGNEQFF. As DNA, the CDR3 is TGCGCCAGCAGCACGGACCAGCCCCTAGGCAATGAGCAGTTCTTC.

V gene TRBV18 combines with J gene TRBJ2-1; weak D call: TRBD2 (5 bases). Per the germline V gene, CDR1 is KGHSH and CDR2 is LQKENI. Trimming left V 3 bases short and J 8 bases short, with 11 bases between. The CDR3 is 13 residues long. CDR3 region: CASSPRREYEQFF. Here the CDR3 DNA reads TGTGCCAGCTCACCCAGACGGGAATATGAGCAGTTCTTC. Full variable domain (remainder filled in from reference TRBV18 and TRBJ2-1): NAGVMQNPRHLVRRRGQEARLRCSPMKGHSHVYWYRQLPEEGLKFMVYLQKENIIDESGMPKERFSAEFPKEGPSILRIQQVVRGDSAAYFCASSPRREYEQFFGPGTRLTVL.

This chain joins TRBV6-5 and TRBJ1-5, with TRBD1 as a possible D gene (5 bases). The ends were cut back, 6 bases at V and 4 bases at J, with 10 bases in the middle. This CDR3 is built from 13 residues. Germline-derived CDR1 and CDR2 are MNHEY and SVGAGI. CDR3 sequence reads: CASRKDRNQPQHF. DNA of the CDR3: TGTGCCAGCAGAAAAGACAGAAATCAGCCCCAGCATTTT.

CDR3 coding DNA: TGTGCCAGCAGCTTGGCCCGTAAGCGGGGGGGCAAGTACAATGAGCAGTTCTTC. Its translation is CASSLARKRGGKYNEQFF. This chain links TRBV5-8 with TRBJ2-1; TRBD2 agrees at 10 bases. This CDR3 region has 18 residues. Germline V gives CDR1 SGHTS, CDR2 YDEGEE. With 0 bases clipped from V and 4 bases from J, the junction kept 10 bases outside the gene matches.

V is TRBV2 and J is TRBJ1-2, with D maybe TRBD1 (5 bases). Trimming cost V 7 bases and J 0 bases, with 12 bases left between them. The germline V gene has CDR1 SNHLY and CDR2 FYNNEI. This CDR3 is 14 amino acids long. The CDR3 sequence is CASTRDGPNYGYTF. The CDR3 DNA is TGTGCCAGCACTCGGGACGGACCTAACTATGGCTACACCTTC.

The J gene is TRBJ2-3, the V gene TRBV18, with D perhaps matching TRBD1 or TRBD2 (5 bases each). Germline CDR1 and CDR2: KGHSH and LQKENI. The CDR3 consists of 15 residues. Trimming took off 6 bases at V and 2 bases at J, with 15 bases between the two ends. In nucleotides, the CDR3 is TGTGCCAGCTCCGGACTCCAGGGAGACACAGATACGCAGTATTTT. Translating gives CASSGLQGDTDTQYF.

On this clone itself: Within the sample, other DNA sequences also encode this same CDR3. The rearrangement links TRBV6-6 to TRBJ1-1; D gene uncertain. CDR1 and CDR2 (germline): MNHNY, SVGAGI (reference sequence). CDR3 size: 14 residues. CDR3 nucleotides: TGTGCTAGCTACAAGGGTCAAGTGAACACTGAAGCTTTCTTT. Translated, it gives CASYKGQVNTEAFF.

In its sample, this clone was seen a few times. V usage is TRBV6-5 and J usage is TRBJ2-1; the match to TRBD1 covers 8 bases. CDR3 size: 15 residues. J was trimmed by 2 bases and V by 6 bases; bases with no gene match: 6. Germline CDR1 MNHEY, CDR2 SVGAGI. CDR3 amino acids: CASRDKDRAYNEQFF. The CDR3 bases are TGTGCCAGCAGAGACAAGGACAGGGCCTACAATGAGCAGTTCTTC.

CDR3 residues: CASATQGGGLNTEAFF. CDR3 nucleotide sequence: TGTGCCAGCGCCACCCAGGGGGGGGGCCTAAACACTGAAGCTTTCTTT. This chain links TRBV18 with TRBJ1-1; TRBD1 matches 7 bases. Trimming cost V 8 bases and J 2 bases; bases outside gene matches: 14. The germline CDR1 and CDR2 sequences are KGHSH and LQKENI. The CDR3 has 16 amino acids. The full variable domain, its missing parts supplied by reference TRBV18 and TRBJ1-1, is NAGVMQNPRHLVRRRGQEARLRCSPMKGHSHVYWYRQLPEEGLKFMVYLQKENIIDESGMPKERFSAEFPKEGPSILRIQQVVRGDSAAYFCASATQGGGLNTEAFFGQGTRLTVV.